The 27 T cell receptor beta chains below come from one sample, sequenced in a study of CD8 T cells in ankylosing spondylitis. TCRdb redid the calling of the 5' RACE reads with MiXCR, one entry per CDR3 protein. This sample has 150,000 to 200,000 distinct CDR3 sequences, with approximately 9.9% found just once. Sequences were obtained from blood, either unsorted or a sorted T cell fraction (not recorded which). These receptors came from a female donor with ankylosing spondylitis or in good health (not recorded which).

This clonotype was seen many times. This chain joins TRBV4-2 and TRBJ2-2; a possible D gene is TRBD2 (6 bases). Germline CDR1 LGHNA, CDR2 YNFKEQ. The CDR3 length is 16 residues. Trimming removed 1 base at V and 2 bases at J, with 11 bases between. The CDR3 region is CASSQGPSVNTGELFF. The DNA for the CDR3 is TGTGCCAGCAGCCAAGGCCCTAGCGTAAACACCGGGGAGCTGTTTTTT.

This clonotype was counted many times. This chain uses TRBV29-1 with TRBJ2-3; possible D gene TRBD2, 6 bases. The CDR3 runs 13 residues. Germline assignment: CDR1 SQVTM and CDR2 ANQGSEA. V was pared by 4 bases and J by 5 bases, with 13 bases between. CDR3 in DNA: TGCAGCGTTGCCTTGGAAGCGGGAGATACGCAGTATTTT. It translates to CSVALEAGDTQYF.

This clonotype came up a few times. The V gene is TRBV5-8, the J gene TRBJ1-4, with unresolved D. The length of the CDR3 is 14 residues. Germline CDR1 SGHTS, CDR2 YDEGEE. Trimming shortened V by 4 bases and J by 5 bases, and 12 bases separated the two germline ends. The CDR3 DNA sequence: TGTGCCAGCAGCCGACCGGGGTGGAATGAAAAACTGTTTTTT. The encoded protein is CASSRPGWNEKLFF.

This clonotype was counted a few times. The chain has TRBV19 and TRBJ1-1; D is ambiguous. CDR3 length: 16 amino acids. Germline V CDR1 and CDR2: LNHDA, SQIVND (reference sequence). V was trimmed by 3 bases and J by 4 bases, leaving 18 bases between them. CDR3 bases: TGTGCCAGTAGTATCGACTCCTCCTCAGCTAGCACTGAAGCTTTCTTT. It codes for CASSIDSSSASTEAFF.

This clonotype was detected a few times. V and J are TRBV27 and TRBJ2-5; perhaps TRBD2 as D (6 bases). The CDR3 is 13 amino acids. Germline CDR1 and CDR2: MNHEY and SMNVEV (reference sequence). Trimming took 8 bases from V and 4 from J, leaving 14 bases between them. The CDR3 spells CASAGRGRETQYF. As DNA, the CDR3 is TGTGCCAGCGCTGGGCGGGGCCGAGAGACCCAGTACTTC.

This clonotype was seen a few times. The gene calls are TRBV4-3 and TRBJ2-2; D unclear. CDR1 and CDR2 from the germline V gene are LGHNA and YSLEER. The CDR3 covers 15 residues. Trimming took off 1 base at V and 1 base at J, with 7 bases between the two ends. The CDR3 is CASSQVKRNTGELFF. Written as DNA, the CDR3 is TGCGCCAGCAGCCAAGTCAAGCGGAACACCGGGGAGCTGTTTTTT.

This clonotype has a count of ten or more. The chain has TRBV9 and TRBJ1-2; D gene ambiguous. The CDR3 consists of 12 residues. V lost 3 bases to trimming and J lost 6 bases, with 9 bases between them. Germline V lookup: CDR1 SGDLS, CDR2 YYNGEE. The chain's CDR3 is CASSGWKDGYTF. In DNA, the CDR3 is TGTGCCAGCAGCGGTTGGAAGGATGGCTACACCTTC. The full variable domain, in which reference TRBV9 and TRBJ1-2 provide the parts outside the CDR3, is DSGVTQTPKHLITATGQRVTLRCSPRSGDLSVYWYQQSLDQGLQFLIQYYNGEERAKGNILERFSAQQFPDLHSELNLSSLELGDSALYFCASSGWKDGYTFGSGTRLTVV.

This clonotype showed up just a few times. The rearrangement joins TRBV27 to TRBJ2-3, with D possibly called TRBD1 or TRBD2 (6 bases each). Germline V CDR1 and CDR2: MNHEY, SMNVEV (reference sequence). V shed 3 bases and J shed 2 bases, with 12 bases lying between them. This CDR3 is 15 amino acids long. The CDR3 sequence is CASSLWGADTDTQYF. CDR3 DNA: TGTGCCAGCAGTTTGTGGGGGGCCGACACAGATACGCAGTATTTT.

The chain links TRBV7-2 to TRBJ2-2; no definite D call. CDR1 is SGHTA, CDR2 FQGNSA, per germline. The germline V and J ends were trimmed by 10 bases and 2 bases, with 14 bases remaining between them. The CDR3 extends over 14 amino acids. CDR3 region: CATSLVINTGELFF. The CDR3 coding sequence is TGTGCCACCTCCCTTGTCATCAACACCGGGGAGCTGTTTTTT.

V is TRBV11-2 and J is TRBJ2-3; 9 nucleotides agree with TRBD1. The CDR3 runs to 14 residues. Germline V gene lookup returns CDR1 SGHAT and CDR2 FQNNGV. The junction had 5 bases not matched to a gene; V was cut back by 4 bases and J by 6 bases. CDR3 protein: CASSSTGGEDTQYF. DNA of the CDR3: TGTGCCAGCAGCTCTACAGGGGGCGAGGATACGCAGTATTTT.

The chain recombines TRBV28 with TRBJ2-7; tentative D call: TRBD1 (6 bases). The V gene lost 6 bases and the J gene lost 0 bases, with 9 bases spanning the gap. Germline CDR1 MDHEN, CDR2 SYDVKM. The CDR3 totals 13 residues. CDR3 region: CASSPGVSYEQYF. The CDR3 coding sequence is TGTGCCAGCAGCCCAGGGGTCTCCTACGAGCAGTACTTC.

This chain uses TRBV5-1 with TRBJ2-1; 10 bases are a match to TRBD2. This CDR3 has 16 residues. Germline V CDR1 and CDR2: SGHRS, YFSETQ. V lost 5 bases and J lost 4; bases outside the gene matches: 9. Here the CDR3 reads CASRGDRTSGYNEQFF. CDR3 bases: TGCGCCAGCAGGGGGGACCGGACTAGCGGTTACAATGAGCAGTTCTTC. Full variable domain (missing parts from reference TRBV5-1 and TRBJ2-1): KAGVTQTPRYLIKTRGQQVTLSCSPISGHRSVSWYQQTPGQGLQFLFEYFSETQRNKGNFPGRFSGRQFSNSRSEMNVSTLELGDSALYLCASRGDRTSGYNEQFFGPGTRLTVL.

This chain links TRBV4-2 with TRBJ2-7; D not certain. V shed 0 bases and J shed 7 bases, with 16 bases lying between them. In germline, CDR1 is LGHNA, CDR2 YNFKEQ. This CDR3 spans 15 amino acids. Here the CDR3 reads CASSQEPDGAWEQYF. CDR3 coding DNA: TGTGCCAGCAGCCAAGAACCGGACGGCGCATGGGAGCAGTACTTC.

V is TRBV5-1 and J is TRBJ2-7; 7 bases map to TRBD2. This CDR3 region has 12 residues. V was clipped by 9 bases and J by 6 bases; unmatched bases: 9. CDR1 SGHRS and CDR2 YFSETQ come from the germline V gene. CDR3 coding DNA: TGCGCCACTTCAGCGGGCGGGGGCGAGCAGTACTTC. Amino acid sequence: CATSAGGGEQYF.

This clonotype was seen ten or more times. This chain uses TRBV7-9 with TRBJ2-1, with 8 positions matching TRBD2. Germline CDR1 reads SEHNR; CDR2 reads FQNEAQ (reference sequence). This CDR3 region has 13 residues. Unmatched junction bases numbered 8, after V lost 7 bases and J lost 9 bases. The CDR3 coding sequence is TGTGCCAGCACTCTGGTGGCGGGAGGTGAGCAGTTCTTC. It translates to CASTLVAGGEQFF.

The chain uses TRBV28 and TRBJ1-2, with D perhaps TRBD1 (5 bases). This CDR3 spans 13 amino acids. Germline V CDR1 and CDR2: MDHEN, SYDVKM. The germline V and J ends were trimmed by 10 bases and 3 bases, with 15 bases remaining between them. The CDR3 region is CAISPGTDYGYTF. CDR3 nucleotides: TGTGCCATCAGCCCTGGGACGGACTATGGCTACACCTTC.

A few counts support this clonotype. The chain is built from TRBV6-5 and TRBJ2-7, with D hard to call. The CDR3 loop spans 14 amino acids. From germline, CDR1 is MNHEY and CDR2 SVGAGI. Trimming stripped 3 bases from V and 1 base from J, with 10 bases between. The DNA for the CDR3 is TGTGCCAGCAGTTATTCGCTAGAGTCCTACGAGCAGTACTTC. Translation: CASSYSLESYEQYF.

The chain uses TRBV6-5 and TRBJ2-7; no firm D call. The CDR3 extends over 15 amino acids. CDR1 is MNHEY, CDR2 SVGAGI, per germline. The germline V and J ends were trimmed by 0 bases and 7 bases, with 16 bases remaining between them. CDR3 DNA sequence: TGTGCCAGCAGTTACTCGGGCGGCAGGCCGAGTGAGCAGTACTTC. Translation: CASSYSGGRPSEQYF.

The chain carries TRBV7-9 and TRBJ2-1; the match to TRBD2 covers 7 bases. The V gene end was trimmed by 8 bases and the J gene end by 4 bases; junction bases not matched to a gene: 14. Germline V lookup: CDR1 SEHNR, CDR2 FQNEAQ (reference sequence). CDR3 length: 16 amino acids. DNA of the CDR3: TGTGCCAGCCTCAGAGGCGGGAGACCGTTTTACAATGAGCAGTTCTTC. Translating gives CASLRGGRPFYNEQFF.

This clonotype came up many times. The CDR3 DNA reads TGCAGCGTTGAGAAGGGTCTAGAGTCCTACGAGCAGTACTTC. This sequence encodes CSVEKGLESYEQYF. The gene calls are TRBV29-1 and TRBJ2-7, with unresolved D. CDR1 is SQVTM and CDR2 is ANQGSEA in the germline V gene. The CDR3 has 14 amino acids. V was trimmed by 3 bases and J by 1 base, leaving 13 bases between them.

The CDR3: CASSYWDLASGIDNEQFF. CDR3 DNA sequence: TGTGCCAGCAGTTACTGGGACCTCGCTAGCGGGATTGACAATGAGCAGTTCTTC. V usage is TRBV6-5 and J usage is TRBJ2-1; TRBD2 matches 9 bases. Germline V gene data show CDR1 as MNHEY and CDR2 as SVGAGI. This CDR3 spans 18 amino acids. Trimming removed 1 base from V and 5 bases from J; junction bases left unmatched: 12.

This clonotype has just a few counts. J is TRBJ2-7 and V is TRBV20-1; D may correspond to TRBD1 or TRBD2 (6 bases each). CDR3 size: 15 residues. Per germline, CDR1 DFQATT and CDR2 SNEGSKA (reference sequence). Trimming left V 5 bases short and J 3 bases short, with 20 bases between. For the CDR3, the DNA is TGCAGTGCTTCCCCTCCGGGGGCCAACCTCTACGAGCAGTACTTC. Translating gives CSASPPGANLYEQYF.

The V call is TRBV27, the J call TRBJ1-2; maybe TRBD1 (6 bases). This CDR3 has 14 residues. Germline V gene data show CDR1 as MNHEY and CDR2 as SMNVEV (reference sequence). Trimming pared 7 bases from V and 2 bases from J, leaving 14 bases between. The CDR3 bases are TGTGCCAGCAACCAAGGGGGACCAAACTATGGCTACACCTTC. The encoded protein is CASNQGGPNYGYTF.

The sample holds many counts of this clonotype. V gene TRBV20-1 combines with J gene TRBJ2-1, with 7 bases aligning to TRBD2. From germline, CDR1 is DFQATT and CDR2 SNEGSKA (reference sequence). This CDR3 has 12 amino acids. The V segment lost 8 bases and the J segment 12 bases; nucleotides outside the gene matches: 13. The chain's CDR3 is CSHGARSGGQFF. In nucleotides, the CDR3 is TGCAGTCATGGGGCTAGGTCGGGGGGGCAGTTCTTC.

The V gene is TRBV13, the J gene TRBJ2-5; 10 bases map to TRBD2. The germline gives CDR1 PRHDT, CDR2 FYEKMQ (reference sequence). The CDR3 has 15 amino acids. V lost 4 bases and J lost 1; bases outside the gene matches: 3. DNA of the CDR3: TGTGCCAGCAGCTCCAGGACTAGCGGCCAAGAGACCCAGTACTTC. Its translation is CASSSRTSGQETQYF. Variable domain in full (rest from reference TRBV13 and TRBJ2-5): AAGVIQSPRHLIKEKRETATLKCYPIPRHDTVYWYQQGPGQDPQFLISFYEKMQSDKGSIPDRFSAQQFSDYHSELNMSSLELGDSALYFCASSSRTSGQETQYFGPGTRLLVL.

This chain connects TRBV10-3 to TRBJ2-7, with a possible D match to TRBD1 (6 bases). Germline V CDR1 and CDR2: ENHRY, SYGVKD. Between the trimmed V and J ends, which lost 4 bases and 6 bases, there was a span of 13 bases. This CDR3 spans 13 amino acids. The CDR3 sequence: CAISADRLVEQYF. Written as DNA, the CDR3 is TGTGCCATCAGTGCAGACAGGTTAGTCGAGCAGTACTTC.

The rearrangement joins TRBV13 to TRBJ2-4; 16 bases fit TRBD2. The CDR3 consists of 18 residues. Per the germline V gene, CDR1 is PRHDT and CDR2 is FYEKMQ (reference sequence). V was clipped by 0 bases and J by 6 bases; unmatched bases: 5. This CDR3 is CASSLGLGLAGGPNIQYF. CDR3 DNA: TGTGCCAGCAGCTTAGGCCTGGGACTAGCGGGAGGGCCAAACATTCAGTACTTC. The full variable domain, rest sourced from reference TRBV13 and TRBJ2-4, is AAGVIQSPRHLIKEKRETATLKCYPIPRHDTVYWYQQGPGQDPQFLISFYEKMQSDKGSIPDRFSAQQFSDYHSELNMSSLELGDSALYFCASSLGLGLAGGPNIQYFGAGTRLSVL.